This T cell receptor (beta chain) is from a study of regulatory T cells in long-lasting Graves disease. For TCR beta, libraries came from iRepertoire HTBI primers and Arm-PCR of CDR3 regions. MiXCR, run by TCRdb on the multiplex PCR reads, gives a single entry per CDR3 protein. Here the sample spans 200,000 to 250,000 distinct CDR3 sequences, around 20% being singletons. Time point defined: newly diagnosed GD, antithyroid drugs for less than 3 months. With RNA extracted from PBMCs as input, the TCR library was made. Patients came from an endocrinology department in Xi'an, China. The source is a female donor with Graves disease. Source: peripheral blood mononuclear cells (PBMCs), taken at new diagnosis, from a patient treated with antithyroid drugs.

This chain's CDR3 is CSARERIAGGYEQYF. CDR3 sequence (DNA): TGCAGTGCTAGAGAGAGGATAGCGGGAGGCTACGAGCAGTACTTC. This chain links TRBV20-1 with TRBJ2-7; TRBD2 matches at 10 bases. V lost 0 bases to trimming and J lost 3 bases; unmatched junction nucleotides: 5. Germline V gene data show CDR1 as DFQATT and CDR2 as SNEGSKA (reference sequence). This CDR3 comprises 15 residues.